This TCR beta chain was observed in a study of CD8 T cells in ankylosing spondylitis. Study observations and caveats: Seven to nine highly homologous variants made up a TCR beta motif, and this motif appeared characteristic of ankylosing spondylitis blood.

The length of the CDR3 is 16 residues. V was clipped by 6 bases and J by 2 bases, with 17 bases between them. This clonotype was observed many times. The antigen is unknown. MiXCR, run by TCRdb on the 5' RACE reads, gives a single entry per CDR3 protein. Of more than 30,000 distinct CDR3 sequences in the sample, approximately 11% are singletons; the top ten hold roughly a fifth. The rearrangement links TRBV12-3 or TRBV12-4 to TRBJ1-5, with D possibly matching TRBD1 (6 bases). This receptor was taken from a male donor with ankylosing spondylitis. Sequencing was done on a sample of synovial fluid, either unsorted or a sorted T cell fraction (not recorded which). The CDR3 DNA reads TGTGCCAGCAGCTTACCGACGGGACACGGCAATCAGCCCCAGCATTTT. Amino acid sequence: CASSLPTGHGNQPQHF.